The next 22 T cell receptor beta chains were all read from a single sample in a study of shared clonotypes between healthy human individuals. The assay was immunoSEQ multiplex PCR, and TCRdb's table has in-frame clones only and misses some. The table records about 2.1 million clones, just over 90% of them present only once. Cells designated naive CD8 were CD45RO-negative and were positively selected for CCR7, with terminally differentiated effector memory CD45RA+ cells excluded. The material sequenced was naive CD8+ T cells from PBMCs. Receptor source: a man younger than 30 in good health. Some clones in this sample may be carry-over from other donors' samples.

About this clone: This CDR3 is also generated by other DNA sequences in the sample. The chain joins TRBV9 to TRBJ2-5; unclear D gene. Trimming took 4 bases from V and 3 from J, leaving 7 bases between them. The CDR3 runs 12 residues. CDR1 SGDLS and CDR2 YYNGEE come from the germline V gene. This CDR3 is CASSHPEETQYF. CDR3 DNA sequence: TGTGCCAGCAGCCATCCTGAAGAGACCCAGTACTTC.

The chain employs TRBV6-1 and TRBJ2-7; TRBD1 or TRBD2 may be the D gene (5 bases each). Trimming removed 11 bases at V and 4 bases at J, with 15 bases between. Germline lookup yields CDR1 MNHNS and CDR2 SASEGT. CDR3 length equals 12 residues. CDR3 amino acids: CAVTGRRYEQYF. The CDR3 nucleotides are TGTGCCGTCACGGGACGGAGATACGAGCAGTACTTC.

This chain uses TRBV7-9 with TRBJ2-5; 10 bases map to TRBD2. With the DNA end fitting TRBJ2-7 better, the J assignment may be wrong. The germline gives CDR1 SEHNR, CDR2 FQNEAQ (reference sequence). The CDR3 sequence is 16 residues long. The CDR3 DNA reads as TGTGCCAGCAGCCTACGTCGGGCTAGCGGGAGTTACGAGCAGTACTTC. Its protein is CASSLRRASGSYEQYF.

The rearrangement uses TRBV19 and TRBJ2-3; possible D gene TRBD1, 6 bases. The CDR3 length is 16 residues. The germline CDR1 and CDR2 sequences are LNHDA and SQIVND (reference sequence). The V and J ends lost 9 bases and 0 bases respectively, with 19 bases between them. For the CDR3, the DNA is TGTGCCAGAGACCCGTTAAGGGGGAGAAGCACAGATACGCAGTATTTT. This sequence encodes CARDPLRGRSTDTQYF.

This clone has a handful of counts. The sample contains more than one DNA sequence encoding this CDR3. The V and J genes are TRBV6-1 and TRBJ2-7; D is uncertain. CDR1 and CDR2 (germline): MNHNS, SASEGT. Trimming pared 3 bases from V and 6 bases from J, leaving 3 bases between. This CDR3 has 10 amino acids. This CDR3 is CASSDGEQYF. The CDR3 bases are TGTGCCAGCAGTGACGGCGAGCAGTACTTC.

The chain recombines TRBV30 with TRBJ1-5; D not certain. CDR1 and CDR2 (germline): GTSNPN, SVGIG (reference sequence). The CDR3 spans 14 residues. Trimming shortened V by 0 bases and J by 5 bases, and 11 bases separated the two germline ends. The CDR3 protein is CAWSVGRGDQPQHF. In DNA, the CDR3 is TGTGCCTGGAGTGTCGGGAGAGGAGATCAGCCCCAGCATTTT.

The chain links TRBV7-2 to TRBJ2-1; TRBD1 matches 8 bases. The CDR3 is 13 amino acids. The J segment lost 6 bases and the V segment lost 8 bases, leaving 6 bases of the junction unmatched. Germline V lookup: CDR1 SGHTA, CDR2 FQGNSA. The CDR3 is CASGRTGINEQFF. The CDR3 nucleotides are TGTGCCAGCGGAAGGACAGGGATCAATGAGCAGTTCTTC.

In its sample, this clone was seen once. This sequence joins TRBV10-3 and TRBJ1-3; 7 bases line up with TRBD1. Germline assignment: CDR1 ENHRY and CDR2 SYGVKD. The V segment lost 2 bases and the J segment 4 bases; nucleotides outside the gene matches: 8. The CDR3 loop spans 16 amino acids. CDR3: CAISEPDRVRGNTIYF. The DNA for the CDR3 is TGTGCCATCAGTGAGCCCGACAGGGTTAGGGGAAACACCATATATTTT.

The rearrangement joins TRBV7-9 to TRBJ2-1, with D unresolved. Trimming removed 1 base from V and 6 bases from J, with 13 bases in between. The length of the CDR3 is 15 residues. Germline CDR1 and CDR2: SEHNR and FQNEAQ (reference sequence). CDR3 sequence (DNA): TGTGCCAGCAGCTTAGGTCCTCCGCCCTCCAATGAGCAGTTCTTC. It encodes CASSLGPPPSNEQFF.

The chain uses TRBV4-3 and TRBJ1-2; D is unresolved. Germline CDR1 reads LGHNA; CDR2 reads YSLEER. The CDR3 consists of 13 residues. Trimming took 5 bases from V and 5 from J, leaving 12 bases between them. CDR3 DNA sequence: TGCGCCAGCAGCTCCGGGTCGGGGTATGGCTACACCTTC. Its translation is CASSSGSGYGYTF.

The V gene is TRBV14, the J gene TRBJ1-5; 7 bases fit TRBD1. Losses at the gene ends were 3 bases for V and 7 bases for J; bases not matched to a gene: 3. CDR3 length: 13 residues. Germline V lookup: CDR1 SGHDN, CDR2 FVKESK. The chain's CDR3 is CASSQIQGQPQHF. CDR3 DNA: TGTGCCAGCAGCCAGATACAGGGGCAGCCCCAGCATTTT.

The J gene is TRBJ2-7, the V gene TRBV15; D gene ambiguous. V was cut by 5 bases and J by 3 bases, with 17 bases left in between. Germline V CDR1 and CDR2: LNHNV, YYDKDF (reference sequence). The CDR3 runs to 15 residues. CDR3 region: CATSSRPLIGYEQYF. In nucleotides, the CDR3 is TGTGCCACCAGCTCACGCCCCCTCATCGGCTACGAGCAGTACTTC.

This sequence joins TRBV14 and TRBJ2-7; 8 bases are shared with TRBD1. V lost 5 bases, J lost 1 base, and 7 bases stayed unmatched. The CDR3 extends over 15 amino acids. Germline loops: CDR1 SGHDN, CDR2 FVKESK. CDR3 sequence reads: CASSSDRDRSYEQYF. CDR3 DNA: TGTGCCAGCAGCTCGGACAGGGACAGGTCCTACGAGCAGTACTTC.

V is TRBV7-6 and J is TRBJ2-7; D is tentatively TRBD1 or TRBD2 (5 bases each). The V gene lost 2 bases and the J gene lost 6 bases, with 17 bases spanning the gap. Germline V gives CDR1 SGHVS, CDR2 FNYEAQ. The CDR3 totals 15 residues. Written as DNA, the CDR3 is TGTGCCAGCAGCTTATCAGGGCAGGGACGTCGCGAGCAGTACTTC. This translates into CASSLSGQGRREQYF.

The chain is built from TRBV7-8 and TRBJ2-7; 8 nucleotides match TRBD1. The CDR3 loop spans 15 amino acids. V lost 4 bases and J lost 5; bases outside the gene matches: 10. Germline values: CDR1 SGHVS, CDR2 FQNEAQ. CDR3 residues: CASSSRQDRDHEQYF. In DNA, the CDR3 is TGTGCCAGCAGCTCACGACAGGACAGGGACCACGAGCAGTACTTC.

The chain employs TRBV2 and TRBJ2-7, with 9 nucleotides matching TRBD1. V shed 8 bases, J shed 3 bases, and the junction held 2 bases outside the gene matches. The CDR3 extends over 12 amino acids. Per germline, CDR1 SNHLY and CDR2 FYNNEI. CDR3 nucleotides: TGTGCCAGCGGGGACAGGGTCTACGAGCAGTACTTC. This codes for CASGDRVYEQYF.

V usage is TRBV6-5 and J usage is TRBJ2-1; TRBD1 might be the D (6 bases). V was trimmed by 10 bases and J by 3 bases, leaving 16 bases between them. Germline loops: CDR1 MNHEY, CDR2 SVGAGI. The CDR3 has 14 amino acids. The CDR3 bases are TGTGCCACCCACCAGCAGGGGAACTACAATGAGCAGTTCTTC. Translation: CATHQQGNYNEQFF.

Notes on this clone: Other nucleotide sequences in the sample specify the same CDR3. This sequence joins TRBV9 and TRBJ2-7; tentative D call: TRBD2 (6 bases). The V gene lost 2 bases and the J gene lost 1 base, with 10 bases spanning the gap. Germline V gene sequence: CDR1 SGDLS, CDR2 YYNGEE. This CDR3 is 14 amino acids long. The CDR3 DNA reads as TGTGCCAGCAGCGTGGGTCGGGAGTCCTACGAGCAGTACTTC. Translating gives CASSVGRESYEQYF.

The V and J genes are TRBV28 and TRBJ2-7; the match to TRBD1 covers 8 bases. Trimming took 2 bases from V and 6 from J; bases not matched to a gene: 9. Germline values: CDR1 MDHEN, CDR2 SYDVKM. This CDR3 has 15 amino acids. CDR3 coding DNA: TGTGCCAGCAGTTTAAGCAGGGGGCGCTACTCCGAGCAGTACTTC. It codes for CASSLSRGRYSEQYF.

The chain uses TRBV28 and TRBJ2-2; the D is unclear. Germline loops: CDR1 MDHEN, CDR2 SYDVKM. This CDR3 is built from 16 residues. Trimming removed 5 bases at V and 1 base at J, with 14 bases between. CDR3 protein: CASSPSSSQNTGELFF. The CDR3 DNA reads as TGTGCCAGCAGTCCCTCGTCGAGCCAGAACACCGGGGAGCTGTTTTTT.

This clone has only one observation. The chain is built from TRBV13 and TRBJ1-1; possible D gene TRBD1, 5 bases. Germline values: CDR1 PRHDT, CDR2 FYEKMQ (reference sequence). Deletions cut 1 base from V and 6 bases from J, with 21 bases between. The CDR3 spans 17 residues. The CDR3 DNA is TGTGCCAGCAGCTTAGTCCGGGGCCCAACCGGTTTCGCTGAAGCTTTCTTT. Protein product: CASSLVRGPTGFAEAFF.

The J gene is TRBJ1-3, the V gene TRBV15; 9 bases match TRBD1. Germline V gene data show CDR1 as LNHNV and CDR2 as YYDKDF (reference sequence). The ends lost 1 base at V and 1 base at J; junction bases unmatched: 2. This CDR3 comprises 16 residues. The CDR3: CATSRGDRVSGNTIYF. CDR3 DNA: TGTGCCACCAGCAGAGGGGACAGGGTTTCTGGAAACACCATATATTTT.